The 30 T cell receptor beta chains in this list originate from one sample, sequenced in a study of prognosis after radiotherapy for stage I lung cancer. TCR beta CDR3 amplification from genomic DNA was performed by two-round multiplex PCR. Gene-specific TRBV and TRBJ primers were used in PCR round one. TCRdb reprocessed the multiplex PCR reads via MiXCR and lists one record per CDR3 protein. The sample lists tens of thousands of distinct CDR3 sequences; roughly 43% were seen once. Here the sequenced sample was PBMCs, taken before or after stereotactic body radiation therapy (not recorded which). These receptors came from a donor over 45 with non-small cell lung cancer.

On this clonotype: A read error may produce the germline difference seen at one junction end. The chain has TRBV6-1 and TRBJ1-6; TRBD1 might be the D (6 bases). CDR1 and CDR2 from the germline V gene are MNHNS and SASEGT. The CDR3 extends over 16 amino acids. CDR3 sequence: CASCPRPAEGGSPLDF. Written as DNA, the CDR3 is TGTGCCAGCTGCCCCCGGCCCGCGGAAGGGGGTTCGCCCCTCGACTTT.

By its share, this clonotype is medium-sized. This sequence joins TRBV27 and TRBJ1-2, with a tentative D call TRBD1 (5 bases). Germline CDR1 and CDR2: MNHEY and SMNVEV (reference sequence). This CDR3 region has 15 residues. Deletions cut 6 bases from V and 5 bases from J, with 19 bases between. The DNA for the CDR3 is TGTGCCAGCAGCCAGGACACGTCATGGAGTTATGGCTACACCTTC. This translates into CASSQDTSWSYGYTF.

This clonotype was counted between two and nine times. The rearrangement links TRBV20-1 to TRBJ1-1; D is possibly TRBD1 (6 bases). The CDR3 totals 13 residues. Germline assignment: CDR1 DFQATT and CDR2 SNEGSKA (reference sequence). V was trimmed by 3 bases and J by 5 bases, leaving 13 bases between them. The CDR3 DNA is TGCAGTGCTAGTAAGGGGGTGCGGACTGAAGCTTTCTTT. This sequence encodes CSASKGVRTEAFF.

The sample holds many counts of this clonotype. CDR3 nucleotides: TGTGCCAGCGTAGAGGCAGGGGGCTCGCCAGATACGCAGTATTTT. Translated: CASVEAGGSPDTQYF. The chain carries TRBV12-3 or TRBV12-4 and TRBJ2-3; 8 nucleotides line up with TRBD1. With V trimmed by 8 bases and J by 4 bases, 11 bases remained unmatched. The CDR3 extends over 15 amino acids.

The rearrangement uses TRBV7-2 and TRBJ2-1; 9 bases line up with TRBD1. J was trimmed by 6 bases and V by 3 bases; bases with no gene match: 9. Per germline, CDR1 SGHTA and CDR2 FQGNSA. This CDR3 has 16 residues. The CDR3 region is CASSLEQGARSNEQFF. The DNA for the CDR3 is TGTGCCAGCAGCTTGGAACAGGGGGCGAGGAGCAATGAGCAGTTCTTC.

This clonotype was counted at least ten times. The chain has TRBV2 and TRBJ2-1; TRBD1 or TRBD2 may be the D gene (6 bases each). The CDR3 length is 14 residues. The V gene lost 8 bases and the J gene lost 10 bases, with 21 bases spanning the gap. The germline V gene has CDR1 SNHLY and CDR2 FYNNEI. The CDR3 region is CASLRGEVVWEQFF. The CDR3 coding sequence is TGTGCCAGCCTAAGGGGGGAGGTTGTTTGGGAGCAGTTCTTC.

As to this clonotype: A read error is likely here: a far larger clone is one base away. The chain recombines TRBV6-2 or TRBV6-3 with TRBJ1-1, with D possibly being TRBD1 (5 bases). CDR1 MNHEY and CDR2 SVGEGT come from the germline V gene. The CDR3 has 15 amino acids. CDR3 sequence reads: CASIYPQGIVSEAFF. The CDR3 DNA sequence: TGTGCCAGCATTTACCCCCAGGGTATTGTATCTGAAGCTTTCTTT.

V and J are TRBV10-3 and TRBJ2-7; no reliable D call. Germline values: CDR1 ENHRY, CDR2 SYGVKD. CDR3 length: 12 amino acids. Trimming removed 4 bases at V and 6 bases at J, with 10 bases between. The CDR3 coding sequence is TGTGCCATCAGTGTCGGGTCTTCCGAGCAGTACTTC. Protein sequence: CAISVGSSEQYF.

A remark on this clonotype: One base away lies a much larger clone, so this may be a sequencing read error. This sequence joins TRBV7-7 and TRBJ2-5; D is possibly TRBD1 (7 bases). The length of the CDR3 is 13 residues. In germline, CDR1 is SSHAT, CDR2 FNYEAQ (reference sequence). Written as DNA, the CDR3 is TGTGCTAGCAACTCCCCAGGGGGGGAGACCCAGTACTTC. Translation gives CASNSPGGETQYF.

This clonotype has just one count. This probably arose from a read error, given a far larger clone one base away. V usage is TRBV6-8 and J usage is TRBJ2-1; D is ambiguous. Per germline, CDR1 MNHGY and CDR2 SAAAGT. There are 13 residues in the CDR3. V lost 2 bases and J lost 4, with 6 bases in between. CDR3 residues: CASSYGEYNEQFF. The DNA for the CDR3 is TGTGCCAGCAGTTACGGAGAGTACAATGAGCAGTTCTTC.

The chain links TRBV24-1 to TRBJ2-3, with D perhaps matching TRBD1 or TRBD2 (6 bases each). In germline, CDR1 is KGHDR, CDR2 SFDVKD. V lost 3 bases, J lost 7 bases, and 19 bases lay in between. This CDR3 is built from 16 residues. The CDR3 loop is CATSDLGGIGRYTQYF. As DNA, the CDR3 is TGTGCCACCAGTGATCTAGGGGGGATCGGGAGATATACGCAGTATTTT.

V gene TRBV18 combines with J gene TRBJ2-1; TRBD2 matches 8 bases. The CDR3 loop spans 17 amino acids. V lost 1 base, J lost 1 base, and 6 bases stayed unmatched. Germline V gene data show CDR1 as KGHSH and CDR2 as LQKENI. The CDR3 reads CASSPLPAGGSYNEQFF. CDR3 in DNA: TGTGCCAGCTCACCACTTCCTGCGGGGGGTTCCTACAATGAGCAGTTCTTC.

The CDR3 DNA is TGTGCCAGCAGTACGGGACTAGTAAGAATCGAGCAGTACTTC. Its protein is CASSTGLVRIEQYF. The rearrangement uses TRBV7-2 and TRBJ2-7; 8 positions agree with TRBD2. Germline lookup yields CDR1 SGHTA and CDR2 FQGNSA. The CDR3 runs to 14 residues. V lost 6 bases and J lost 6; bases outside the gene matches: 10.

The chain uses TRBV11-2 and TRBJ2-2, with TRBD2 identical over 7 bases. The V gene's germline CDR1 is SGHAT and CDR2 FQNNGV. J was trimmed by 4 bases and V by 3 bases; bases with no gene match: 2. This CDR3 region has 14 residues. The CDR3 spells CASSFAGVTGELFF. Here the CDR3 DNA reads TGTGCCAGCAGCTTTGCGGGAGTCACCGGGGAGCTGTTTTTT.

The chain employs TRBV7-8 and TRBJ2-1; 13 bases are shared with TRBD2. The J segment lost 15 bases and the V segment lost 1 base, leaving 6 bases of the junction unmatched. The CDR3 consists of 14 residues. Germline V CDR1 and CDR2: SGHVS, FQNEAQ. CDR3 nucleotides: TGTGCCAGCAGCTTAGGACTAGCGGGAGGTCTGGTGTTCTTC. This encodes CASSLGLAGGLVFF. The whole variable domain, filled in from reference TRBV7-8 and TRBJ2-1, reads GAGVSQSPRYKVAKRGQDVALRCDPISGHVSLFWYQQALGQGPEFLTYFQNEAQLDKSGLPSDRFFAERPEGSVSTLKIQRTQQEDSAVYLCASSLGLAGGLVFFGPGTRLTVL.

The table lists this clonotype with many counts. This chain joins TRBV19 and TRBJ1-2; 9 positions match TRBD1. This CDR3 contains 16 residues. V lost 5 bases to trimming and J lost 4 bases; unmatched junction nucleotides: 11. Germline V CDR1 and CDR2: LNHDA, SQIVND (reference sequence). The CDR3 DNA sequence: TGTGCCAGTAGTCTACGGACAGGGGTTGGGGGCTATGGCTACACCTTC. Translated, it gives CASSLRTGVGGYGYTF. Filled out from reference TRBV19 and TRBJ1-2, the complete variable domain reads DGGITQSPKYLFRKEGQNVTLSCEQNLNHDAMYWYRQDPGQGLRLIYYSQIVNDFQKGDIAEGYSVSREKKESFPLTVTSAQKNPTAFYLCASSLRTGVGGYGYTFGSGTRLTVV.

Many counts were recorded for this clonotype. V is TRBV7-2 and J is TRBJ2-4; D tentatively reads TRBD1 or TRBD2 (5 bases each). This CDR3 contains 13 residues. CDR1 SGHTA and CDR2 FQGNSA come from the germline V gene. V shed 3 bases and J shed 9 bases, with 12 bases lying between them. CDR3 in DNA: TGTGCCAGCAGCTTCATGTCTGGGGGCATTCAGTACTTC. As protein: CASSFMSGGIQYF.

To note about this clonotype: This likely came from a read error, as a far larger clone is one base away. The chain links TRBV2 to TRBJ2-1; TRBD2 aligns across 7 bases. CDR1 SNHLY and CDR2 FYNNEI come from the germline V gene. The junction had 9 bases not matched to a gene; V was cut back by 6 bases and J by 4 bases. The CDR3 sequence is 15 residues long. In nucleotides, the CDR3 is TGTGCCAGCAGCCTGAGCGGGATGGATTACAATGAGCAGTTCTTC. This sequence encodes CASSLSGMDYNEQFF.

A word on this clonotype: The junction shows a germline mismatch at one end, possibly a read error. The chain links TRBV4-3 to TRBJ2-7; perhaps TRBD2 as D (6 bases). Germline CDR1 and CDR2: LGHNA and YSLEER. This CDR3 has 16 amino acids. The CDR3 DNA reads as TGCGCCAGCAGCAAAGAATTCGGGAGCTCCATCGACGAGCAGTACTTC. It is translated as CASSKEFGSSIDEQYF.

Only a few counts were recorded for this clonotype. It may be a read error: a sequence one base away is much more abundant. This chain uses TRBV6-2 or TRBV6-3 with TRBJ1-1, with 9 bases matching TRBD1. V gave up 2 bases and J gave up 3 bases; unmatched junction bases: 7. CDR3 length: 16 amino acids. The germline V gene has CDR1 MNHEY and CDR2 SVGEGT. The CDR3 spells CASSYRRTGAYTEAFF. Here the CDR3 DNA reads TGTGCCAGCAGTTACCGTAGGACAGGGGCGTACACTGAAGCTTTCTTT.

Ten or more counts support this clonotype. The rearrangement links TRBV10-2 to TRBJ2-5, with TRBD2 matching over 9 bases. Germline V CDR1 and CDR2: WSHSY, SAAADI. V was clipped by 3 bases and J by 4 bases; unmatched bases: 3. The CDR3 length is 14 residues. The CDR3 spells CASSELAGPETQYF. CDR3 DNA sequence: TGCGCCAGCAGTGAACTAGCGGGTCCAGAGACCCAGTACTTC.

The chain combines TRBV5-1 with TRBJ2-1, with D maybe TRBD2 (6 bases). The CDR3 is made up of 15 amino acids. V was cut by 0 bases and J by 4 bases, with 11 bases left in between. The germline V gene has CDR1 SGHRS and CDR2 YFSETQ. In nucleotides, the CDR3 is TGCGCCAGCAGCTTGGATGTTAGCGGATACAATGAGCAGTTCTTC. It codes for CASSLDVSGYNEQFF.

This chain connects TRBV20-1 to TRBJ2-3, with 7 nucleotides matching TRBD1. J lost 11 bases, V lost 6 bases, and 14 bases had no gene match. CDR3 length equals 13 residues. Germline assignment: CDR1 DFQATT and CDR2 SNEGSKA (reference sequence). Written as DNA, the CDR3 is TGCAGTGCACAGGAAGGGACAGCAGACATGCAGTATTTT. Translated, it gives CSAQEGTADMQYF.

The V and J genes are TRBV20-1 and TRBJ2-3, with 9 bases fitting TRBD2. The CDR3 extends over 15 amino acids. The trim removed 3 bases at V and 4 bases at J, leaving 8 bases unmatched. Germline V gives CDR1 DFQATT, CDR2 SNEGSKA (reference sequence). This CDR3 reads CSARVAGVGADTQYF. CDR3 sequence (DNA): TGCAGTGCTAGGGTAGCGGGAGTAGGTGCAGATACGCAGTATTTT.

As regards this clonotype: This may arise from a read error, as a much more abundant clone is one base away. The chain links TRBV6-6 to TRBJ1-1, with D possibly matching TRBD1 (6 bases). This CDR3 has 12 residues. With 4 bases removed from V and 7 bases from J, the gap between germline ends came to 10 bases. Germline values: CDR1 MNHNY, CDR2 SVGAGI (reference sequence). The CDR3 region has the DNA TGTGCCAGCAGTTTTAGGGGGGATGAAGCTTTCTTT. Protein: CASSFRGDEAFF.

Of note for this clonotype: A far larger clone is just one base off, so this is likely a read error. The gene calls are TRBV5-8 and TRBJ2-7; D is undetermined. In germline, CDR1 is SGHTS, CDR2 YDEGEE. There are 15 residues in the CDR3. V lost 4 bases to trimming and J lost 0 bases, with 14 bases between them. The CDR3 spells CASSQSRVSSYEQYF. The CDR3 DNA reads TGTGCCAGCAGCCAGAGTCGAGTAAGCTCCTACGAGCAGTACTTC.

This clonotype was counted between two and nine times. Being one base from a much bigger clone, this may be a read error. The rearrangement uses TRBV20-1 and TRBJ1-5; D might be TRBD1 (5 bases). Trimming stripped 0 bases from V and 4 bases from J, with 16 bases between. The CDR3 runs 16 residues. Germline assignment: CDR1 DFQATT and CDR2 SNEGSKA (reference sequence). CDR3 bases: TGCAGTGCTAGAGATGATAAAGGGGACCCAAATCAGCCCCAGCATTTT. Translated, it gives CSARDDKGDPNQPQHF.

A few counts support this clonotype. This chain joins TRBV11-1 and TRBJ2-3; 10 positions agree with TRBD1. The CDR3 contains 18 residues. With V trimmed by 5 bases and J by 4 bases, 15 bases remained unmatched. Per the germline V gene, CDR1 is SGHAT and CDR2 is FQDESV (reference sequence). In nucleotides, the CDR3 is TGTGCCAGCAGCACCGGTCAGGGGACAGGGGCGTTGGCAGATACGCAGTATTTT. Its translation is CASSTGQGTGALADTQYF.

This clonotype occurred many times. CDR3 amino acids: CASSIREAPYEQYF. CDR3 sequence (DNA): TGTGCCAGTAGTATACGGGAGGCCCCCTACGAGCAGTACTTC. The chain couples TRBV19 to TRBJ2-7; 7 bases line up with TRBD2. The CDR3 loop spans 14 amino acids. The junction had 3 bases not matched to a gene; V was cut back by 2 bases and J by 2 bases. Germline V gene data show CDR1 as LNHDA and CDR2 as SQIVND (reference sequence).

For this clonotype: This likely reflects a read error, since a far larger clone is one base away. The chain combines TRBV6-9 with TRBJ1-4; D uncertain. Germline assignment: CDR1 MNHGY and CDR2 SVAAGI. The V end was cut by 3 bases, the J end by 5 bases, with 16 bases between. The CDR3 has 16 residues. The CDR3 coding sequence is TGTGCCAGCAGTTACTCTACGGCATGGAGAAATGAAAAACTGTTTTTT. This encodes CASSYSTAWRNEKLFF.